This paragraph reports one T cell receptor (beta chain). This sample is part of a study of cytomegalovirus exposure and HLA in healthy donors. All donors participated as healthy donors of bone marrow. Likely unrecorded immune exposures existed in these nominally healthy donors. In the PCR, 60 Vbeta and 13 Jbeta primers were used. TCRdb's copy holds only in-frame clones and misses some; the assay was immunoSEQ multiplex PCR. The data hold 200,000 or so clones, with around 86% observed a single time. The receptor was derived from a woman aged 18-29 years in good health and CMV-seronegative. Sample: PBMCs.

CDR3: CASSEAISGNTIYF. The DNA of the CDR3 is TGTGCCAGCAGTGAAGCTATATCTGGAAACACCATATATTTT. The V gene is TRBV2, the J gene TRBJ1-3; D unresolved. V was cut by 0 bases and J by 1 base, with 4 bases left in between. The CDR3 is 14 amino acids. Germline CDR1 is SNHLY and CDR2 is FYNNEI.